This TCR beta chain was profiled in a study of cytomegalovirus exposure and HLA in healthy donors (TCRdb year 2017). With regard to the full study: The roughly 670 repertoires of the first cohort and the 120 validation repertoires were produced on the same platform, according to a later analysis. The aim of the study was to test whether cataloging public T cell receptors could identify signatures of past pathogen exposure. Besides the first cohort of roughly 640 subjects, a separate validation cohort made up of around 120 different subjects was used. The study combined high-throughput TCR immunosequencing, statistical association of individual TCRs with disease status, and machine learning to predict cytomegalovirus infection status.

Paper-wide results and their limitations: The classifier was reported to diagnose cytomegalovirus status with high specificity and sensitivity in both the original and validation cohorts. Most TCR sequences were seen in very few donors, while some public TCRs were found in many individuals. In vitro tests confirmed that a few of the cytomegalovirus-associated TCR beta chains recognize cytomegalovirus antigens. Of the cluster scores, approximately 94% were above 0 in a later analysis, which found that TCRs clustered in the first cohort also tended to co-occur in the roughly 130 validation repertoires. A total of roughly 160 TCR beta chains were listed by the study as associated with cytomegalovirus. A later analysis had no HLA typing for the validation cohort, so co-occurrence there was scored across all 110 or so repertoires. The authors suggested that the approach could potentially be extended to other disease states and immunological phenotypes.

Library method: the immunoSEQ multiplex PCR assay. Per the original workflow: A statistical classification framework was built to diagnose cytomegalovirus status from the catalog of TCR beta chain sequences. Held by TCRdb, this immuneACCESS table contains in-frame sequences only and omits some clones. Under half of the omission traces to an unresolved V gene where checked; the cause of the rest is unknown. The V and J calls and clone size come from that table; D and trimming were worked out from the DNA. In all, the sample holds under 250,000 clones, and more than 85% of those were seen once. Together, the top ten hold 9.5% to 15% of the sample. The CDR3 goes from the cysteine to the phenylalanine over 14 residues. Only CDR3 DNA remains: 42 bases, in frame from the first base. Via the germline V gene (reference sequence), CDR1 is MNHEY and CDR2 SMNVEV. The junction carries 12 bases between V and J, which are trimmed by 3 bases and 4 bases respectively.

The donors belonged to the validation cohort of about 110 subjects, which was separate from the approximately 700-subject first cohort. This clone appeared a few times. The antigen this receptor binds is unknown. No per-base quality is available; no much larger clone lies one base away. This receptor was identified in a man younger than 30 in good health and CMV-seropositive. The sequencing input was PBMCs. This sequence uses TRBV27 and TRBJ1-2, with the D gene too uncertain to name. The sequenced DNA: TGTGCCAGCAGTTTGGGCAGATGGAGCTATGGCTACACCTTC. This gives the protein CASSLGRWSYGYTF.